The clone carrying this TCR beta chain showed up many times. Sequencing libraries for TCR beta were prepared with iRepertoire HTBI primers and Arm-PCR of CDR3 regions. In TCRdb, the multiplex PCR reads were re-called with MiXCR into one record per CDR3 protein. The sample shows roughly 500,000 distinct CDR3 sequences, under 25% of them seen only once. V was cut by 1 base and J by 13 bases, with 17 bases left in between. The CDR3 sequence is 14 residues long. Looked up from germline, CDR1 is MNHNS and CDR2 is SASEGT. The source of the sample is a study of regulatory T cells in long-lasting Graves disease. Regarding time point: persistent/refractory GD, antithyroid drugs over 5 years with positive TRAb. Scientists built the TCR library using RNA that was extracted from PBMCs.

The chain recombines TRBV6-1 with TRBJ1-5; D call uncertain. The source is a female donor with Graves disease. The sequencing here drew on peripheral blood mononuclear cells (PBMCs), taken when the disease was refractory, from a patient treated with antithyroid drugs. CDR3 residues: CASSEDPGLSEQHF. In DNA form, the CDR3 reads TGTGCCAGCAGTGAAGACCCAGGTTTGTCCGAGCAGCATTTT.